Presented here are 26 T cell receptor delta chains from one specimen sequenced in a study of γδ T cells in repeated Plasmodium falciparum infection. TCRdb called clones from the multiplex PCR reads again using CATT. Among 90,000 or so delta-chain clones listed, over 0.9% were seen once. Vgamma9/Vdelta2+ and Vdelta2-negative gammadelta T cells were flow-sorted from PBMC for bulk sequencing. The specimen sequenced was gamma-delta T cells from blood. These receptors originate from a pool of human donors (malaria-infected and uninfected, not separated).

A word on this clone: TCRdb has a much larger clone's protein, which differs at residue 16 from the translation of this DNA, likely because of a read error; what is shown is the protein translated from the DNA. The chain is built from TRDV1 and TRDJ1; possibly TRDD3 for D (6 bases). As TCRdb names no J gene, one was assigned here on the basis of a DNA match to germline. CDR1 and CDR2 from the germline V gene are TSWWSYY and QGS. The CDR3 totals 19 residues. CDR3 nucleotide sequence: TGTGCTCTTGGGGAGGATACTACCTTGTACCCTTCGTACACCGATAGACTCATCTTT. This encodes CALGEDTTLYPSYTDRLIF.

This clone was observed a handful of times. The protein held in TCRdb is that of a much larger clone and does not match this DNA's translation at residue 15, likely because of a read error; the protein shown is translated from the DNA. The chain uses TRDV2 and TRDJ2; 7 bases align to TRDD3. Since TCRdb gives no J gene, matching the DNA to germline was used here to assign it. Germline V gene data show CDR1 as GEAIGNYY and CDR2 as EKD. CDR3 size: 23 residues. V was clipped by 5 bases and J by 0 bases; unmatched bases: 29. The CDR3 sequence: CACAKRKLGPGWGFSSLTAQLFF. The DNA for the CDR3 is TGTGCCTGTGCCAAAAGAAAACTTGGTCCGGGCTGGGGGTTTTCCTCTTTGACAGCACAACTCTTCTTT.

About this clone: A single base is all that separates this from a far larger clone, so a read error is likely. This specimen includes other DNA sequences encoding the same CDR3. V is TRDV1 and J is TRDJ1; no definite D call. The J gene, not given by TCRdb, was assigned here from a germline match of the nucleotide sequence. The V and J ends lost 1 base and 2 bases respectively, with 14 bases between them. Germline-derived CDR1 and CDR2 are TSWWSYY and QGS. The CDR3 runs 16 residues. CDR3 DNA: TGTGCTCTTGGGGAACCGAGATGGACAAATACCGATAAACTCATCTTT. The encoded protein is CALGEPRWTNTDKLIF.

This clone occurred a few times. A far larger clone is off by one base, so a read error is likely. The V and J genes are TRDV1 and TRDJ1; D possibly corresponds to TRDD3 (8 bases). TCRdb gives no J gene; it was assigned here by matching the DNA to germline. From germline, CDR1 is TSWWSYY and CDR2 QGS. The CDR3 contains 21 residues. The V end lost 3 bases, the J end lost 6 bases, and 35 bases lay between the germline ends. The CDR3 spells CALGEPPAFLNLLGGPNKLIF. The CDR3 DNA is TGTGCTCTTGGGGAGCCCCCGGCCTTCCTGAATCTACTGGGGGGCCCAAATAAACTCATCTTT.

This clone has only a few counts. This DNA translates differently at residue 5 from the TCRdb protein, which is that of a much larger clone; a read error is likely, and the protein shown is the DNA's own translation. V usage is TRDV2 and J usage is TRDJ1, with TRDD3 matching 10 bases. This CDR3 spans 18 amino acids. Trimming removed 3 bases from V and 1 base from J; junction bases left unmatched: 13. Germline V CDR1 and CDR2: GEAIGNYY, EKD. The CDR3, as DNA: TGTGCCTGTGACCCCCCTTTAGGTGGGGGATACCCCACCGATAAACTCATCTTT. Protein product: CACDPPLGGGYPTDKLIF.

This clone was picked up a small number of times. TCRdb has a much larger clone's protein, which differs at residue 15 from the translation of this DNA, likely because of a read error; what is shown is the protein translated from the DNA. This rearrangement joins TRDV1 to TRDJ1; 7 bases line up with TRDD3. CDR1 is TSWWSYY and CDR2 is QGS in the germline V gene. The CDR3 consists of 20 residues. V lost 4 bases to trimming and J lost 3 bases; unmatched junction nucleotides: 23. The CDR3 DNA reads as TGTGCTCTTGGGGGGCCTTCTCCTGAGTTGGGGGAGGAATACGCCGATAAACTCATCTTT. Protein sequence: CALGGPSPELGEEYADKLIF.

About this clone itself: The amino acid sequence in TCRdb belongs to a much larger clone and departs from this DNA's translation at residue 17, likely a sequencing read error; the sequence shown is translated from the DNA. For the V gene the call is TRDV1; the J gene has no call; the listed D gene, TRDD3, was not tested against the DNA. The CDR3 runs 19 residues. Germline-derived CDR1 and CDR2 are TSWWSYY and QGS. This CDR3 is CALGLSTGGFVGHTDKPIF. As DNA, the CDR3 is TGTGCTCTTGGCCTCAGTACTGGGGGATTTGTCGGTCACACCGATAAACCCATCTTT.

Worth noting for this clone: For this DNA, TCRdb reports the protein of a much larger clone, which diverges at residue 11, most likely from a read error; the protein presented here is translated directly from the DNA. The chain carries TRDV1 and TRDJ1; 13 bases agree with TRDD3. The J gene, absent from TCRdb, was called here by matching the DNA to germline. CDR1 is TSWWSYY, CDR2 QGS, per germline. The CDR3 extends over 25 amino acids. The V and J ends lost 0 bases and 0 bases, in that order; junction bases with no gene match: 25. The CDR3 sequence: CALGELKGPNGPDWGIRCHTDKLIF. CDR3 sequence (DNA): TGTGCTCTTGGGGAACTGAAAGGCCCTAATGGTCCTGACTGGGGGATACGCTGTCACACCGATAAACTCATCTTT.

In this sample, this clone turned up a few times. A far larger clone is only one base removed, so a read error is likely. Other nucleotide sequences in the sample specify the same CDR3. The V and J genes are TRDV2 and TRDJ1, with 9 bases aligning to TRDD3. The J gene, not given by TCRdb, was assigned here from a germline match of the nucleotide sequence. There are 19 residues in the CDR3. Per germline, CDR1 GEAIGNYY and CDR2 EKD. The junction had 13 bases not matched to a gene; V was cut back by 0 bases and J by 0 bases. The CDR3 sequence is CACDTGGNWGNPYTDKLIF. The CDR3 DNA reads as TGTGCCTGTGACACCGGGGGTAACTGGGGGAACCCTTACACCGATAAACTCATCTTT.

In its sample, this clone was seen a few times. With only one base between it and a far larger clone, this is likely a read error. Other DNA sequences of this sample code for an identical CDR3. The V gene call is TRDV2, and the J gene call is absent; the D segment call TRDD3 is taken from the table without a DNA check. The CDR3 consists of 21 residues. Germline values: CDR1 GEAIGNYY, CDR2 EKD. CDR3 region: CACDTGGLLGDTGWDTRQMFF. CDR3 in DNA: TGTGCCTGTGACACCGGGGGACTACTGGGGGATACTGGCTGGGACACCCGACAAATGTTTTTC.

A note on this clone: TCRdb's protein for this DNA is that of a much larger clone and differs from the translation at residue 17, likely a read error; the protein shown is the DNA translation. The chain couples TRDV1 to TRDJ1; TRDD3 agrees at 10 bases. Germline CDR1 TSWWSYY, CDR2 QGS. CDR3 length equals 18 residues. Written as DNA, the CDR3 is TGTGCTCTTGGTATTCACGACCATGGGGGGGATACGAACGATAAACTCACCTTT. This codes for CALGIHDHGGDTNDKLTF.

Note on this clone: This sequence is one base from a far larger clone and is likely a read error. The same CDR3 arises from other DNA sequences in this sample as well. This chain joins TRDV1 and TRDJ1; the match to TRDD3 covers 10 bases. Germline matching of the DNA provided the J gene here, since TCRdb leaves it blank. Germline V lookup: CDR1 TSWWSYY, CDR2 QGS. CDR3 length: 19 amino acids. The V gene end was trimmed by 4 bases and the J gene end by 0 bases; junction bases not matched to a gene: 14. The DNA of the CDR3 is TGTGCTCTTGGGGCCTGTATAATTGGGGGATACCTTTACACCGATAAACTCATCTTT. Translating it yields CALGACIIGGYLYTDKLIF.

This clone was counted at least ten times. The chain carries TRDV1 and TRDJ1, with D possibly being TRDD3 (6 bases). V was clipped by 5 bases and J by 4 bases, with 32 bases between them. The CDR3 is made up of 20 amino acids. From germline, CDR1 is TSWWSYY and CDR2 QGS. CDR3 coding DNA: TGTGCTCTTGGGTCCCTCCGCAAGCCTTTAGGGGGACCGCGGGGCGATAAACTCATCTTT. Amino acid sequence: CALGSLRKPLGGPRGDKLIF.

This clone occurred many times. TCRdb's protein for this DNA is that of a much larger clone and differs from the translation at residue 7, likely a read error; the protein shown is the DNA translation. The chain joins TRDV2 to TRDJ1; D is undetermined. Looked up from germline, CDR1 is GEAIGNYY and CDR2 is EKD. The V end lost 7 bases, the J end lost 3 bases, and 26 bases lay between the germline ends. The CDR3 spans 17 residues. The CDR3 nucleotides are TGTGCCTGCTTGACAAGCCCTCACCGACACCAGGCCGATAAACTCATCTTT. Protein: CACLTSPHRHQADKLIF.

Comment on this clone: TCRdb assigns this DNA the protein of a much larger clone, which departs from its translation at residue 13; this likely reflects a read error, and the protein shown comes from translating the DNA. V usage is TRDV2 and J usage is TRDJ1, with 9 bases that match TRDD3. The J gene was missing in TCRdb and was found by matching the end of the DNA to germline. This CDR3 has 18 amino acids. Germline V CDR1 and CDR2: GEAIGNYY, EKD. The V segment lost 0 bases and the J segment 4 bases; nucleotides outside the gene matches: 14. As DNA, the CDR3 is TGTGCCTGTGACACCGTAGGGGGGGATACTCTGTACATCGATAAACTCATCTTT. Its protein is CACDTVGGDTLYIDKLIF.

The table lists this clone with a few counts. TCRdb shows a much larger clone's protein in place of this DNA's translation, and the two differ at residue 8, likely through a read error; the protein shown is translated from the DNA. CDR3 sequence: CALGELLCEHTGSSVDKLIF. DNA for the CDR3: TGTGCTCTTGGGGAACTTTTGTGCGAGCATACCGGCTCCTCGGTCGATAAACTCATCTTT. The chain couples TRDV1 to TRDJ1; no definite D call. The CDR3 consists of 20 residues. V lost 0 bases to trimming and J lost 4 bases, with 27 bases between them. Germline lookup yields CDR1 TSWWSYY and CDR2 QGS.

This clone was observed a handful of times. The translation of this DNA and the TCRdb protein of a much larger clone differ at residue 17, probably owing to a read error; the protein shown here is translated from the DNA. The V and J genes are TRDV2 and TRDJ1, with TRDD3 matching 13 bases. Germline CDR1 and CDR2: GEAIGNYY and EKD. The CDR3 runs to 19 residues. The CDR3, as DNA: TGTGCCTGTGACACCGTAGCGACTGGGGGATACGACTACACCGATAAACACATCTTT. This encodes CACDTVATGGYDYTDKHIF.

This clone was observed a few times. This likely reflects a read error, since a far larger clone is one base away. Other DNA sequences in this specimen translate into the identical CDR3. The chain employs TRDV1 and TRDJ1, with 11 bases fitting TRDD3. This CDR3 is built from 24 residues. Germline assignment: CDR1 TSWWSYY and CDR2 QGS. V dropped 4 bases and J dropped 1; count of bases not matched to a gene: 29. In DNA, the CDR3 is TGTGCTCTTGGGGTTTGTTCCTATGCTACGAGAAACTGGGGGATAACAGGATTCACCGATAAACTCATCTTT. Residues: CALGVCSYATRNWGITGFTDKLIF.

This clone appeared a few times. TCRdb lists the protein of a much larger clone for this DNA, which differs at residue 3, so this is likely a read error; the protein given here is translated from the DNA itself. This chain links TRDV2 with TRDJ1, with 10 bases identical to TRDD3. TCRdb leaves out the J gene; it was filled in here by matching the DNA to germline. Germline CDR1 is GEAIGNYY and CDR2 is EKD. The CDR3 is 16 amino acids. Here the CDR3 reads CASDTVSLGDKDKLIF. The CDR3 DNA sequence: TGTGCCAGTGACACCGTTTCGCTGGGGGATAAAGATAAACTCATCTTT.

This clone was found a few times. Translating this DNA gives a protein that differs at residue 2 from the TCRdb one, which belongs to a much larger clone; a read error is likely, and the protein shown is this translation. The chain has TRDV1 and TRDJ1; the match to TRDD3 covers 8 bases. This CDR3 region has 16 residues. The V gene's germline CDR1 is TSWWSYY and CDR2 QGS. The CDR3 here is CSLGERQLGDTDKLIF. CDR3 coding DNA: TGTTCTCTTGGGGAACGGCAACTGGGGGACACCGATAAACTCATCTTT.

With respect to this clone: TCRdb attributes to this sequence the protein of a much larger clone, which differs from the DNA translation at residue 12; a read error is likely, and the protein displayed is translated from the DNA. The genes are TRDV1 and TRDJ1; TRDD2 is a possible D gene (5 bases). TCRdb lists no J gene, so it was determined here by aligning the DNA to germline. V dropped 3 bases and J dropped 0 bases, with 35 bases sitting between them. This CDR3 is built from 23 residues. Germline-derived CDR1 and CDR2 are TSWWSYY and QGS. For the CDR3, the DNA is TGTGCTCTTGGGGACCCCCTCTCTACGGCCCCAGCCTACGTCCATCAGTACACCGATAAACTCATCTTT. Its protein product is CALGDPLSTAPAYVHQYTDKLIF.

This clone counts as medium-sized. The sample has other DNA sequences that encode this CDR3 too. The gene calls are TRDV1 and TRDJ1; 8 bases match TRDD3. With V trimmed by 2 bases and J by 0 bases, 17 bases remained unmatched. CDR3 length: 20 amino acids. Germline loops: CDR1 TSWWSYY, CDR2 QGS. CDR3 DNA sequence: TGTGCTCTTGGGGAAGGAGATACCTACGGGATACGACCGTACACCGATAAACTCATCTTT. It yields the protein CALGEGDTYGIRPYTDKLIF.

Of note for this clone: This is likely an artifact of a read error, given a far larger clone one base away. The sample holds other DNA sequences that translate to the same CDR3. The chain combines TRDV2 with TRDJ1, with 11 bases aligning to TRDD3. No J gene is reported in TCRdb; it was inferred here by comparing the DNA with germline. V lost 0 bases and J lost 0; bases outside the gene matches: 11. The CDR3 covers 19 residues. The V gene's germline CDR1 is GEAIGNYY and CDR2 EKD. The CDR3 sequence: CACDTLVLGDRGDTDKLIF. CDR3 coding DNA: TGTGCCTGTGACACCCTTGTACTGGGGGATAGGGGAGACACCGATAAACTCATCTTT.

In the case of this clone: TCRdb's listed protein matches a much larger clone and diverges from this DNA's translation at residue 20, likely through a read error; the protein shown comes from the DNA. The J segment was not called; the V segment is TRDV2; the DNA was not used to check the table's D call, TRDD3. Germline V CDR1 and CDR2: GEAIGNYY, EKD. The CDR3 spans 21 residues. CDR3 amino acids: CACDTKALGIGLDPYTDKLTF. CDR3 DNA sequence: TGTGCCTGTGACACCAAGGCACTGGGGATCGGGCTGGACCCGTACACCGATAAACTCACCTTT.

This clone has just a few counts. TCRdb pairs this DNA with a much larger clone's protein that differs at residue 17, likely a read error; the protein shown was translated from the DNA. The chain recombines TRDV1 with TRDJ1, with TRDD2 identical over 8 bases. The J gene, not given by TCRdb, was assigned here from a germline match of the nucleotide sequence. Per germline, CDR1 TSWWSYY and CDR2 QGS. V lost 3 bases, J lost 3 bases, and 27 bases stayed unmatched. The CDR3 has 22 amino acids. CDR3 sequence reads: CALGDNRSLFLRLGSYADKLIF. The CDR3 nucleotides are TGTGCTCTTGGGGATAATCGCTCCCTCTTCCTACGACTTGGTTCCTACGCCGATAAACTCATCTTT.

This clone was seen a handful of times. The protein held in TCRdb is that of a much larger clone and does not match this DNA's translation at residue 10, likely because of a read error; the protein shown is translated from the DNA. The chain recombines TRDV1 with TRDJ1, with 8 bases that match TRDD3. Here the J gene was assigned by germline matching of the DNA, as TCRdb has none. Per the germline V gene, CDR1 is TSWWSYY and CDR2 is QGS. The length of the CDR3 is 23 residues. Trimming at V came to 0 bases and at J to 2 bases, leaving 26 bases not matched to a gene. CDR3 DNA sequence: TGTGCTCTTGGGGAACTAGCCCTACCCGACTTCCAGTTTGGGATACGCGTAACCGATAAACTCATCTTT. Amino acids: CALGELALPDFQFGIRVTDKLIF.